This T cell receptor (beta chain) comes out of a study of identical twins. This clonotype was seen only a few times. TCRdb independently ran MiXCR on the 5' RACE reads; one entry per CDR3 protein. Here the sample spans hundreds of thousands of distinct CDR3 sequences, more than 20% being singletons. V lost 3 bases and J 5 bases, leaving 13 bases between the germline ends. CDR3 size: 14 residues. CDR1 is SEHNR and CDR2 is FQNEAQ in the germline V gene (reference sequence). Separately, the same data were catalogued under a study of yellow fever vaccine responses in identical twins.

The chain employs TRBV7-9 and TRBJ2-5; D is perhaps TRBD1 (6 bases). Sample: CD4+ T cells sorted from blood. This receptor was taken from a woman under 30 in good health. CDR3 loop: CASSFNWGQETQYF. CDR3 sequence (DNA): TGTGCCAGCAGCTTTAATTGGGGGCAGGAGACCCAGTACTTC. Using reference TRBV7-9 and TRBJ2-5 for the parts outside the CDR3, the full variable domain is DTGVSQNPRHKITKRGQNVTFRCDPISEHNRLYWYRQTLGQGPEFLTYFQNEAQLEKSRLLSDRFSAERPKGSFSTLEIQRTEQGDSAMYLCASSFNWGQETQYFGPGTRLLVL.